This TCR beta chain was captured by sequencing in a study of shared clonotypes between healthy human individuals. Study-level information: Per donor, three plates held CD4 naive cells, three held CD4 memory, two held CD8 naive and one held CD8 memory.

This was a deep-level run. The method was immunoSEQ multiplex PCR; TCRdb's version includes in-frame clones alone and lacks a portion of them. The sample includes nearly 2 million clones, about 95% seen only once; the top ten take roughly 1.2%. Terminally differentiated effector memory CD45RA+ cells were excluded from the naive CD8 cells, which were CD45RO-negative and positively selected for CCR7. There are 15 residues in the CDR3. Trimming removed 2 bases from V and 5 bases from J, with 15 bases in between. The germline V gene has CDR1 MDHEN and CDR2 SYDVKM. Sample: naive CD8+ T cells sorted from blood. The clonotype comes from a young man in good health. The chain is built from TRBV28 and TRBJ1-2; maybe TRBD1 (6 bases). The CDR3 loop reads CASSLEGGEAYGYTF. The CDR3 DNA sequence: TGTGCCAGCAGTTTAGAGGGGGGAGAGGCTTATGGCTACACCTTC.